This TCR beta chain is drawn from a study of cytomegalovirus exposure and HLA in healthy donors. For this clone: Its matching antigen is unknown.

13 Jbeta primers and 60 Vbeta primers were used for the PCR. Per the study methods: Approximately 86 million unique TCR beta chains, 9.5 million to 14 million shared, were counted in a later analysis. Assay: immunoSEQ multiplex PCR; the TCRdb copy retains only in-frame clones and omits some. The DNA was the basis for D and trimming; V, J and clone size are from that table. Here the sample spans about 200,000 clones, over 60% being singletons. Study-level results: The study carried out a later analysis of TCR beta sequences. It associated approximately 17,000 of them with specific HLA alleles at a false discovery rate of 0.05.

The sequenced material came from PBMCs. The receptor's source is a young man in good health and CMV-seronegative.

This CDR3 is CASADRAQDQPQHF. In DNA, the CDR3 is TGTGCCAGCGCCGACAGGGCTCAGGATCAGCCCCAGCATTTT. This chain joins TRBV2 and TRBJ1-5; TRBD1 matches 7 bases. V shed 8 bases and J 5 bases; nucleotides not matched to a gene: 9. The V gene's germline CDR1 is SNHLY and CDR2 FYNNEI. The CDR3 length is 14 residues.